A single sample is the source of the 28 T cell receptor beta chains below, sequenced in a study of CD8 T cells in Susac syndrome. RNA, at roughly 0.45 to 1 ug, was reverse transcribed with random hexamers. TCRdb recomputed calls from the immunoSEQ multiplex PCR reads with MiXCR, one row per CDR3 protein. This table has about 300,000 distinct CDR3 sequences, about 92% appearing once. Sequencing was carried out using CD4+ T cells from PBMCs. The receptors derive from a human donor with multiple sclerosis.

V and J are TRBV6-2 or TRBV6-3 and TRBJ2-2, with a possible D match to TRBD1 (6 bases). Germline CDR1 and CDR2: MNHEY and SVGEGT. V shed 6 bases and J shed 1 base, with 9 bases lying between them. This CDR3 has 14 amino acids. CDR3 bases: TGTGCCAGCAGACCGACAGGGAACACCGGGGAGCTGTTTTTT. Translating gives CASRPTGNTGELFF.

The genes are TRBV20-1 and TRBJ1-1; no clear D. Germline CDR1 DFQATT, CDR2 SNEGSKA (reference sequence). Trimming shortened V by 4 bases and J by 4 bases, and 13 bases separated the two germline ends. CDR3 length: 13 residues. CDR3 loop: CSAMTGSGTEAFF. CDR3 nucleotide sequence: TGCAGTGCTATGACGGGGTCTGGCACTGAAGCTTTCTTT.

The chain couples TRBV7-2 to TRBJ2-7, with a weak D call TRBD2 (6 bases). This CDR3 is built from 13 residues. Trimming took off 5 bases at V and 7 bases at J, with 15 bases between the two ends. Germline assignment: CDR1 SGHTA and CDR2 FQGNSA. DNA for the CDR3: TGTGCCAGCAGCCCGGACTATTTTAGAGAGCAGTACTTC. It codes for CASSPDYFREQYF.

The chain employs TRBV19 and TRBJ1-1; 7 nucleotides align to TRBD1. V shed 10 bases, J shed 3 bases, and the junction held 11 bases outside the gene matches. This CDR3 has 14 residues. CDR1 is LNHDA, CDR2 SQIVND, per germline (reference sequence). The CDR3 DNA sequence: TGTGCCACACAAAAGACAGGGTTGGACACTGAAGCTTTCTTT. Translating gives CATQKTGLDTEAFF.

The rearrangement uses TRBV7-3 and TRBJ2-5; D ambiguous. V shed 5 bases and J shed 4 bases, with 11 bases lying between them. CDR3 size: 13 residues. Germline-derived CDR1 and CDR2 are SGHTA and FQGTGA. CDR3 protein: CASSRAGLETQYF. CDR3 sequence (DNA): TGTGCCAGCAGCCGAGCTGGCCTAGAGACCCAGTACTTC.

The gene calls are TRBV27 and TRBJ2-1; 12 bases line up with TRBD2. From germline, CDR1 is MNHEY and CDR2 SMNVEV (reference sequence). Trimming took 4 bases from V and 7 from J; bases not matched to a gene: 8. The CDR3 is 16 amino acids. CDR3 region: CASSWRLAGVNNEQFF. The CDR3 DNA follows: TGTGCCAGCAGTTGGCGACTAGCGGGAGTTAATAATGAGCAGTTCTTC.

The rearrangement links TRBV10-3 to TRBJ2-1; the match to TRBD1 covers 7 bases. Germline V lookup: CDR1 ENHRY, CDR2 SYGVKD. There are 15 residues in the CDR3. With V trimmed by 0 bases and J by 7 bases, 6 bases remained unmatched. The CDR3 DNA is TGTGCCATCAGTGAGTCAGGACAGGATTCGAATGAGCAGTTCTTC. It translates to CAISESGQDSNEQFF.

J is TRBJ1-2 and V is TRBV12-3 or TRBV12-4; maybe TRBD1 (5 bases). The CDR3 spans 16 residues. The V gene lost 5 bases and the J gene lost 7 bases, with 23 bases spanning the gap. CDR3 DNA sequence: TGTGCCAGCAGTCGAGTGGGATACGAGGGGAAACGTGGCTACACCTTC. This sequence encodes CASSRVGYEGKRGYTF.

The chain carries TRBV7-3 and TRBJ2-2, with 9 bases aligning to TRBD1. Germline V gene data show CDR1 as SGHTA and CDR2 as FQGTGA. V was clipped by 5 bases and J by 7 bases; unmatched bases: 5. The CDR3 extends over 14 amino acids. CDR3 loop: CASSPTGGFGELFF. CDR3 DNA sequence: TGTGCCAGCAGCCCGACAGGGGGATTCGGGGAGCTGTTTTTT.

This chain connects TRBV9 to TRBJ2-1; TRBD2 matches 12 bases. Germline CDR1 is SGDLS and CDR2 is YYNGEE. V trimming: 3 bases; J trimming: 0 bases; junction bases outside the gene matches: 7. The CDR3 has 18 residues. This CDR3 reads CASSATSGRPSSYNEQFF. CDR3 DNA: TGTGCCAGCAGCGCCACTAGCGGGAGGCCCAGCTCCTACAATGAGCAGTTCTTC.

The chain carries TRBV5-1 and TRBJ2-2; possible D gene TRBD2, 6 bases. The CDR3 extends over 15 amino acids. The V gene lost 2 bases and the J gene lost 4 bases, with 12 bases spanning the gap. CDR1 SGHRS and CDR2 YFSETQ come from the germline V gene. The CDR3 sequence: CASSFEGGGTGELFF. In DNA, the CDR3 is TGCGCCAGCAGCTTCGAGGGAGGAGGCACCGGGGAGCTGTTTTTT.

This clonotype was counted once. The V and J genes are TRBV2 and TRBJ2-1, with D unclear. Germline V gene lookup returns CDR1 SNHLY and CDR2 FYNNEI. CDR3 length: 13 amino acids. The germline V and J ends were trimmed by 2 bases and 5 bases, with 7 bases remaining between them. CDR3 sequence reads: CASSERPNNEQFF. The CDR3 DNA reads as TGTGCCAGCAGTGAAAGACCGAACAATGAGCAGTTCTTC.

The rearrangement joins TRBV3-1 to TRBJ2-1; 10 positions agree with TRBD2. V lost 4 bases and J lost 7; bases outside the gene matches: 13. Germline CDR1 reads LGHDT; CDR2 reads YNNKEL (reference sequence). This CDR3 contains 17 residues. In DNA, the CDR3 is TGTGCCAGCAGCCTGTTACGAAATAGCGGGAGGAGTAATGAGCAGTTCTTC. This encodes CASSLLRNSGRSNEQFF.

The J gene is TRBJ2-3, the V gene TRBV11-2; possible D gene TRBD2, 6 bases. V was trimmed by 4 bases and J by 3 bases, leaving 17 bases between them. Germline CDR1 and CDR2: SGHAT and FQNNGV. This CDR3 spans 16 amino acids. CDR3: CASSWRAGLGTDTQYF. The CDR3 bases are TGTGCCAGCAGCTGGAGAGCGGGTTTGGGGACAGATACGCAGTATTTT.

CDR3: CATSRRGASEMYEQFF. The CDR3 DNA reads TGTGCCACCAGCAGAAGAGGAGCTAGCGAGATGTATGAGCAGTTCTTC. The rearrangement uses TRBV15 and TRBJ2-1; a weak D match, TRBD2 (6 bases). Trimming removed 2 bases at V and 8 bases at J, with 19 bases between. The V gene's germline CDR1 is LNHNV and CDR2 YYDKDF (reference sequence). This CDR3 comprises 16 residues.

The sample holds one count of this clonotype. The rearrangement uses TRBV12-3 or TRBV12-4 and TRBJ1-2; D is undetermined. The V end was cut by 1 base, the J end by 4 bases, with 13 bases between. This CDR3 has 15 amino acids. This CDR3 is CASSLGTSLGYGYTF. The CDR3 DNA is TGTGCCAGCAGTTTAGGCACCTCCTTGGGCTATGGCTACACCTTC.

The chain has TRBV19 and TRBJ2-5; 8 bases map to TRBD2. V shed 9 bases, J shed 7 bases, and the junction held 16 bases outside the gene matches. This CDR3 has 15 residues. The germline gives CDR1 LNHDA, CDR2 SQIVND (reference sequence). CDR3 in DNA: TGTGCCAGCGCCCCCCTTAGCGGGGCTCATTGGACCCAGTACTTC. Protein sequence: CASAPLSGAHWTQYF.

The V call is TRBV9, the J call TRBJ1-2; D ambiguous. Germline values: CDR1 SGDLS, CDR2 YYNGEE. This CDR3 contains 11 residues. Trimming stripped 3 bases from V and 8 bases from J, with 8 bases between. The CDR3 sequence is CASSDIGGYTF. CDR3 nucleotides: TGTGCCAGCAGCGACATAGGAGGCTACACCTTC.

The rearrangement uses TRBV19 and TRBJ2-1; 16 bases fit TRBD2. Trimming removed 6 bases from V and 0 bases from J; junction bases left unmatched: 2. The CDR3 is 17 residues long. The germline V gene encodes CDR1 LNHDA and CDR2 SQIVND (reference sequence). CDR3 nucleotide sequence: TGTGCCAGTAGGGGACTAGCGGGAGGGAGCTCCTACAATGAGCAGTTCTTC. It encodes CASRGLAGGSSYNEQFF.

This chain uses TRBV30 with TRBJ1-5; D remains ambiguous. Trimming removed 7 bases from V and 10 bases from J, with 17 bases in between. Germline assignment: CDR1 GTSNPN and CDR2 SVGIG (reference sequence). The CDR3 runs to 12 residues. CDR3 in amino acids: CASISNKAPQHF. CDR3 coding DNA: TGTGCCTCCATTAGCAATAAGGCACCCCAGCATTTT.

CDR3 DNA: TGTGCCATCAGTGAGTCGGTAGGCACCGGAGAGACCCAGTACTTC. Translating gives CAISESVGTGETQYF. The chain uses TRBV10-3 and TRBJ2-5; D is unresolved. This CDR3 contains 15 residues. Germline lookup yields CDR1 ENHRY and CDR2 SYGVKD. V gave up 0 bases and J gave up 4 bases, with 12 bases separating them.

This clonotype appeared a single time. V usage is TRBV3-1 and J usage is TRBJ2-4; unclear D gene. Germline CDR1 LGHDT, CDR2 YNNKEL (reference sequence). V was trimmed by 9 bases and J by 5 bases, leaving 17 bases between them. This CDR3 comprises 14 residues. CDR3 protein: CASSQAPRENIQYF. The CDR3 coding sequence is TGTGCCAGTTCCCAGGCCCCACGGGAAAACATTCAGTACTTC.

This chain connects TRBV7-2 to TRBJ1-5, with 7 bases identical to TRBD1. Trimming removed 1 base from V and 7 bases from J; junction bases left unmatched: 7. CDR1 and CDR2 (germline): SGHTA, FQGNSA. This CDR3 is 15 amino acids long. The DNA of the CDR3 is TGTGCCAGCAGCTTAGATCGACAGGGCCGGCAGCCCCAGCATTTT. The encoded protein is CASSLDRQGRQPQHF.

This clonotype was recorded a few times. The rearrangement links TRBV7-9 to TRBJ1-5; no definite D call. The germline V gene has CDR1 SEHNR and CDR2 FQNEAQ (reference sequence). The CDR3 loop spans 13 amino acids. V was pared by 1 base and J by 3 bases, with 4 bases between. The CDR3 is CASSLGDNQPQHF. DNA of the CDR3: TGTGCCAGCAGCTTAGGAGACAATCAGCCCCAGCATTTT.

V usage is TRBV19 and J usage is TRBJ1-4, with a tentative D call TRBD1 (6 bases). Germline CDR1 reads LNHDA; CDR2 reads SQIVND (reference sequence). V lost 7 bases and J lost 4, with 16 bases in between. This CDR3 is built from 15 residues. CDR3 in amino acids: CASKEGGAGNEKLFF. As DNA, the CDR3 is TGTGCCAGTAAAGAGGGGGGCGCGGGTAATGAAAAACTGTTTTTT.

The chain carries TRBV20-1 and TRBJ1-2, with D perhaps matching TRBD1 (6 bases). Germline CDR1 reads DFQATT; CDR2 reads SNEGSKA (reference sequence). V lost 3 bases and J lost 14, with 13 bases in between. The CDR3 is made up of 10 amino acids. Here the CDR3 reads CSARMGALTF. The CDR3 coding sequence is TGCAGTGCTAGGATGGGGGCCTTAACCTTC.

J is TRBJ2-1 and V is TRBV6-1, with D possibly being TRBD1 (5 bases). The CDR3 runs to 15 residues. Trimming stripped 4 bases from V and 4 bases from J, with 14 bases between. Germline V CDR1 and CDR2: MNHNS, SASEGT. CDR3 loop: CASSAVMDKYNEQFF. The CDR3 region has the DNA TGTGCCAGCAGTGCGGTCATGGACAAATACAATGAGCAGTTCTTC.

This chain's CDR3 is CASRGLGINQPQHF. CDR3 nucleotide sequence: TGTGCCAGCAGGGGGCTTGGTATCAATCAGCCCCAGCATTTT. The chain is built from TRBV6-2 or TRBV6-3 and TRBJ1-5; possibly TRBD1 for D (5 bases). V was shortened by 6 bases and J by 3 bases, with 12 bases between the two germline ends. The CDR3 extends over 14 amino acids. Germline CDR1 and CDR2: MNHEY and SVGEGT.